The 19 T cell receptor beta chains reported below all come from one sample, sequenced in a study of regulatory T cells in long-lasting Graves disease (dated by TCRdb to about 2021). In the paper's terms, the time point label means: newly diagnosed GD, antithyroid drugs for less than 3 months. For both TCR sequencing and RNA sequencing, RNA was extracted from PBMCs using TRIzol. Library creation used multiplex PCR. Sequencing relied on an Illumina HiSeq 4000. CDR3 regions were amplified by Arm-PCR with iRepertoire HTBI primers to construct TCR beta libraries. The public reads were reprocessed in TCRdb via fastp at Q25 and MiXCR, keeping in-frame beta chains. Identical CDR3 proteins give one entry, which carries the most common genes and DNA. This sample holds roughly 400,000 distinct CDR3 sequences; roughly 17% were observed only once. The leading ten clones occupy 23% of the sample. These data were also reused for a study on T cells in Graves' hyperthyroidism and ophthalmopathy.

The specimen was peripheral blood mononuclear cells (PBMCs), collected at new diagnosis, from a patient treated with antithyroid drugs. These receptors all stem from a woman younger than 35 with Graves disease. Donor details come from another sample of the same person, matched by shared clones.

This clonotype was recorded at least ten times. The chain uses TRBV5-5 and TRBJ1-2, with 9 bases identical to TRBD1. The CDR3 contains 16 residues. The trim removed 4 bases at V and 1 base at J, leaving 8 bases unmatched. CDR1 SGHKS and CDR2 YYEKEE come from the germline V gene (reference sequence). The DNA of the CDR3 is TGTGCCAGCAGCGGAAGACAGGGGGGAGGTAACTATGGCTACACCTTC. This sequence encodes CASSGRQGGGNYGYTF.

On this clonotype itself: Since a much larger clone is just one base distant, this may be a read error. In DNA, the CDR3 is TGTGCCAGCAGTTCTAGCGGGAAAGAGACCCAGCACTTC. Translated, it gives CASSSSGKETQHF. V usage is TRBV12-3 or TRBV12-4 and J usage is TRBJ2-5; 9 bases are shared with TRBD2. This CDR3 is 13 amino acids long.

The table lists this clonotype with a few counts. The chain has TRBV28 and TRBJ2-2; D assignment may be TRBD1 or TRBD2 (5 bases each). V was pared by 6 bases and J by 8 bases, with 22 bases between. CDR1 and CDR2 (germline): MDHEN, SYDVKM. The CDR3 has 16 amino acids. CDR3 sequence (DNA): TGTGCCAGCAGGCACTTAGACTCCGGGGCCATAGGGGAGCTGTTTTTT. This codes for CASRHLDSGAIGELFF.

This clonotype has a count of ten or more. The chain carries TRBV12-3 or TRBV12-4 and TRBJ2-4; 12 bases are a match to TRBD1. The CDR3 totals 17 residues. Trimming took 6 bases from V and 0 from J; bases not matched to a gene: 6. In nucleotides, the CDR3 is TGTGCCAGCAGGCTCGGGACAGGGGGCTTAGCCAAAAACATTCAGTACTTC. This sequence encodes CASRLGTGGLAKNIQYF.

This clonotype has more than one count but fewer than ten. This chain joins TRBV7-9 and TRBJ2-3; 7 positions agree with TRBD2. V lost 5 bases, J lost 0 bases, and 2 bases stayed unmatched. Germline lookup yields CDR1 SEHNR and CDR2 FQNEAQ (reference sequence). This CDR3 is 14 amino acids long. The CDR3 DNA is TGTGCCAGCAGCCTGACTAGCAGCACAGATACGCAGTATTTT. Its translation: CASSLTSSTDTQYF.

The CDR3 DNA is TGTGCCAGCAGTTACTCGACTCTCCCTGGGACAGGGTTTAAGGGCTACACCTTC. It encodes CASSYSTLPGTGFKGYTF. The chain employs TRBV6-5 and TRBJ1-2, with 9 bases fitting TRBD1. Trimming at V came to 0 bases and at J to 8 bases, leaving 16 bases not matched to a gene. The CDR3 has 18 residues. Germline V gives CDR1 MNHEY, CDR2 SVGAGI.

J is TRBJ1-2 and V is TRBV4-1, with a tentative D call TRBD1 (5 bases). V lost 4 bases and J lost 4, with 16 bases in between. The CDR3 loop spans 15 amino acids. Germline loops: CDR1 MGHRA, CDR2 YSYEKL. CDR3 DNA sequence: TGCGCCAGCAGCCCCCTACAAGACAGAATCTATGGCTACACCTTC. Translating it yields CASSPLQDRIYGYTF.

This clonotype came up many times. The V gene is TRBV28, the J gene TRBJ2-7; 8 nucleotides agree with TRBD1. Germline trimming cut 1 base from V and 6 bases from J; bases unmatched to any gene: 8. Per the germline V gene, CDR1 is MDHEN and CDR2 is SYDVKM. The CDR3 loop spans 15 amino acids. The CDR3 is CASSLSGGAFSEQYF. CDR3 in DNA: TGTGCCAGCAGTTTATCAGGGGGCGCATTTAGCGAGCAGTACTTC.

This clonotype has a count of ten or more. V gene TRBV3-1 combines with J gene TRBJ2-1; TRBD2 aligns across 7 bases. The V gene end was trimmed by 1 base and the J gene end by 7 bases; junction bases not matched to a gene: 13. The CDR3 sequence is 17 residues long. Germline V gene lookup returns CDR1 LGHDT and CDR2 YNNKEL (reference sequence). For the CDR3, the DNA is TGTGCCAGCAGCCAAGGGCGCACTAGCGCGGGCGGGAATGAGCAGTTCTTC. Its protein is CASSQGRTSAGGNEQFF.

This clonotype was recorded at least ten times. The chain links TRBV28 to TRBJ1-2; the D gene is possibly TRBD1 (5 bases). V lost 6 bases, J lost 6 bases, and 11 bases lay in between. This CDR3 has 12 amino acids. CDR1 MDHEN and CDR2 SYDVKM come from the germline V gene. CDR3 loop: CASSWGVHGYTF. For the CDR3, the DNA is TGTGCCAGCAGCTGGGGGGTGCATGGCTACACCTTC.

This clonotype was seen repeatedly, ten times or more. This chain connects TRBV7-9 to TRBJ2-5, with a weak D call TRBD1 (5 bases). CDR3 size: 15 residues. CDR1 and CDR2 from the germline V gene are SEHNR and FQNEAQ (reference sequence). The germline V and J ends were trimmed by 4 bases and 2 bases, with 14 bases remaining between them. Here the CDR3 reads CASSSTPQGQETQYF. In DNA, the CDR3 is TGTGCCAGCAGCTCTACCCCCCAGGGTCAAGAGACCCAGTACTTC.

This clonotype was recorded many times. This chain links TRBV12-3 or TRBV12-4 with TRBJ1-2; 7 nucleotides match TRBD1. This CDR3 region has 14 residues. V gave up 2 bases and J gave up 2 bases; unmatched junction bases: 2. This CDR3 is CASSLTGVNYGYTF. CDR3 DNA sequence: TGTGCCAGCAGTTTAACAGGGGTCAACTATGGCTACACCTTC.

This clonotype was found many times. The chain has TRBV3-1 and TRBJ2-1, with 8 bases identical to TRBD2. The CDR3 has 15 amino acids. The V gene end was trimmed by 5 bases and the J gene end by 1 base; junction bases not matched to a gene: 4. Germline loops: CDR1 LGHDT, CDR2 YNNKEL (reference sequence). The DNA of the CDR3 is TGTGCCAGCAGCGCCGCTAGCGGGTCCTACAATGAGCAGTTCTTC. Protein sequence: CASSAASGSYNEQFF.

This clonotype was picked up a small number of times. The rearrangement joins TRBV5-5 to TRBJ1-5, with D tentatively TRBD1 (5 bases). The CDR3 spans 15 residues. Trimming took 3 bases from V and 3 from J, leaving 13 bases between them. Germline V gene lookup returns CDR1 SGHKS and CDR2 YYEKEE (reference sequence). The CDR3 loop reads CASSSRDLNNQPQHF. CDR3 DNA sequence: TGTGCCAGCAGCTCCCGGGACCTAAACAATCAGCCCCAGCATTTT.

V usage is TRBV28 and J usage is TRBJ2-1, with D perhaps matching TRBD1 (6 bases). CDR1 and CDR2 (germline): MDHEN, SYDVKM. Trimming pared 3 bases from V and 5 bases from J, leaving 8 bases between. The CDR3 runs to 13 residues. The CDR3 region has the DNA TGTGCCAGCAGTTTGTACAGGGACAATGAGCAGTTCTTC. The encoded protein is CASSLYRDNEQFF. Full variable domain (remainder filled in from reference TRBV28 and TRBJ2-1): DVKVTQSSRYLVKRTGEKVFLECVQDMDHENMFWYRQDPGLGLRLIYFSYDVKMKEKGDIPEGYSVSREKKERFSLILESASTNQTSMYLCASSLYRDNEQFFGPGTRLTVL.

The rearrangement uses TRBV4-3 and TRBJ2-3; 8 nucleotides line up with TRBD2. Germline-derived CDR1 and CDR2 are LGHNA and YSLEER. This CDR3 is 16 amino acids long. Unmatched junction bases numbered 8, after V lost 0 bases and J lost 6 bases. The CDR3 here is CASSQEVAGKADTQYF. CDR3 DNA sequence: TGCGCCAGCAGCCAAGAGGTAGCGGGAAAGGCGGATACGCAGTATTTT.

This clonotype occurred a few times. The chain links TRBV3-1 to TRBJ2-7; D gene ambiguous. Trimming stripped 1 base from V and 3 bases from J, with 13 bases between. Germline V lookup: CDR1 LGHDT, CDR2 YNNKEL (reference sequence). The CDR3 consists of 15 residues. The CDR3 loop reads CASSQGNIPGYEQYF. DNA of the CDR3: TGTGCCAGCAGCCAAGGCAATATACCTGGCTACGAGCAGTACTTC.

The rearrangement joins TRBV5-4 to TRBJ1-2; D is perhaps TRBD1 (5 bases). Germline CDR1 is SGHNT and CDR2 is YYREEE (reference sequence). The CDR3 loop spans 13 amino acids. V was pared by 0 bases and J by 5 bases, with 8 bases between. The CDR3 spells CASSLVGAYGYTF. The CDR3 bases are TGTGCCAGCAGCTTGGTAGGGGCATATGGCTACACCTTC.

The genes are TRBV29-1 and TRBJ2-1, with no clear D. The CDR3 is made up of 14 amino acids. CDR1 is SQVTM, CDR2 ANQGSEA, per germline. The V gene lost 5 bases and the J gene lost 2 bases, with 13 bases spanning the gap. The CDR3 spells CSVLIDIPYNEQFF. Written as DNA, the CDR3 is TGCAGCGTTTTGATAGACATCCCCTACAATGAGCAGTTCTTC.